The 18 T cell receptor beta chains below all came from one sample that was sequenced in a study of identical twins. TCRdb passed the 5' RACE reads through MiXCR, listing each CDR3 protein once. Found here are 240,000 or so distinct CDR3 sequences, about 10% of them singletons; the top ten hold approximately 9.1%. Sequencing was carried out using memory T cells sorted from blood. Source of these receptors: a man aged 50 or older in good health.

The V and J genes are TRBV10-3 and TRBJ2-7, with D perhaps matching TRBD1 (5 bases). The germline V gene has CDR1 ENHRY and CDR2 SYGVKD. Trimming removed 0 bases at V and 5 bases at J, with 14 bases between. CDR3 size: 15 residues. In DNA form, the CDR3 reads TGTGCCATCAGTGAGTCGACCAGGGATGGCCACGAGCAGTACTTC. Protein sequence: CAISESTRDGHEQYF.

This clonotype was counted at least ten times. This chain joins TRBV10-3 and TRBJ1-1; 9 bases are a match to TRBD1. Germline CDR1 ENHRY, CDR2 SYGVKD. J gave up 4 bases and V 10 bases, and 10 bases lay outside the gene matches. This CDR3 has 14 amino acids. The CDR3 DNA reads as TGTGCCACCACCCGACAGGGGGAGACCACTGAAGCTTTCTTT. It encodes CATTRQGETTEAFF.

In its sample, this clonotype was seen many times. The rearrangement uses TRBV6-2 or TRBV6-3 and TRBJ1-1, with a possible D match to TRBD1 (5 bases). Looked up from germline, CDR1 is MNHEY and CDR2 is SVGEGT. The length of the CDR3 is 15 residues. The V and J ends lost 2 bases and 4 bases respectively, with 14 bases between them. CDR3 loop: CASSYNQGVGTEAFF. CDR3 DNA sequence: TGTGCCAGCAGTTACAATCAGGGTGTGGGCACTGAAGCTTTCTTT.

V usage is TRBV4-1 and J usage is TRBJ1-3; tentatively, D is TRBD1 (6 bases). The germline CDR1 and CDR2 sequences are MGHRA and YSYEKL. The V and J ends lost 4 bases and 7 bases respectively, with 17 bases between them. The CDR3 has 15 residues. The DNA for the CDR3 is TGCGCCAGCAGCCCCGTTGGGGGCAAGGGGAACACCATATATTTT. Its translation: CASSPVGGKGNTIYF.

The chain has TRBV30 and TRBJ1-2; D is possibly TRBD1 (6 bases). CDR1 and CDR2 (germline): GTSNPN, SVGIG (reference sequence). This CDR3 has 12 amino acids. The V end was cut by 3 bases, the J end by 2 bases, with 7 bases between. The CDR3 DNA is TGTGCCTGGAGCCAGGGGAACTATGGCTACACCTTC. Translating it yields CAWSQGNYGYTF.

This clonotype was seen at least ten times. This chain connects TRBV10-3 to TRBJ2-1; 8 nucleotides line up with TRBD2. Germline trimming cut 6 bases from V and 5 bases from J; bases unmatched to any gene: 12. Germline V gene lookup returns CDR1 ENHRY and CDR2 SYGVKD. The CDR3 is 16 amino acids. CDR3 residues: CAISPRVGSGNNEQFF. The DNA of the CDR3 is TGTGCCATCAGCCCCCGGGTCGGTAGCGGGAACAATGAGCAGTTCTTC.

The rearrangement uses TRBV12-3 or TRBV12-4 and TRBJ2-7; 9 bases line up with TRBD1. J lost 5 bases, V lost 6 bases, and 8 bases had no gene match. This CDR3 spans 14 amino acids. CDR3 DNA: TGTGCCAGCAGCACCGGGACAGGGTTCCACGAGCAGTACTTC. Translated, it gives CASSTGTGFHEQYF.

A few counts support this clonotype. This sequence joins TRBV7-2 and TRBJ1-5; 7 bases agree with TRBD1. Germline V gives CDR1 SGHTA, CDR2 FQGNSA. CDR3 length: 16 residues. V trimming: 4 bases; J trimming: 1 base; junction bases outside the gene matches: 7. DNA for the CDR3: TGTGCCAGCAGCTCAGACAGGGTTCAGAGCAATCAGCCCCAGCATTTT. Its translation is CASSSDRVQSNQPQHF.

This clonotype was observed a few times. The chain is built from TRBV11-1 and TRBJ2-5; perhaps D is TRBD1 or TRBD2 (5 bases each). Germline assignment: CDR1 SGHAT and CDR2 FQDESV (reference sequence). CDR3 length: 14 residues. Trimming stripped 2 bases from V and 0 bases from J, with 7 bases between. DNA for the CDR3: TGTGCCAGCAGCTTACCGGGACACCAAGAGACCCAGTACTTC. This codes for CASSLPGHQETQYF.

Many counts were recorded for this clonotype. The chain uses TRBV7-6 and TRBJ2-3, with TRBD2 identical over 11 bases. From germline, CDR1 is SGHVS and CDR2 FNYEAQ. CDR3 length: 16 amino acids. With 1 base clipped from V and 4 bases from J, the junction kept 4 bases outside the gene matches. CDR3 in amino acids: CASSLVAGGPPDTQYF. Here the CDR3 DNA reads TGTGCCAGCAGCTTAGTAGCGGGAGGGCCCCCAGATACGCAGTATTTT.

This clonotype has at least ten counts. The gene calls are TRBV5-1 and TRBJ2-1, with TRBD2 matching over 10 bases. J was trimmed by 9 bases and V by 0 bases; bases with no gene match: 6. The CDR3 is 15 amino acids. Germline CDR1 is SGHRS and CDR2 is YFSETQ. CDR3 nucleotide sequence: TGCGCCAGCAGCTTGGGGCTAGCGGGAGAGGGTGAGCAGTTCTTC. This sequence encodes CASSLGLAGEGEQFF.

CDR3 in amino acids: CASSPQGNEQFF. In DNA, the CDR3 is TGTGCCAGTAGTCCGCAGGGGAATGAGCAGTTCTTC. The chain has TRBV19 and TRBJ2-1, with D tentatively TRBD1 (6 bases). The CDR3 is made up of 12 amino acids. Germline-derived CDR1 and CDR2 are LNHDA and SQIVND (reference sequence). V lost 5 bases to trimming and J lost 7 bases, with 9 bases between them. The whole variable domain, filled in from reference TRBV19 and TRBJ2-1, reads DGGITQSPKYLFRKEGQNVTLSCEQNLNHDAMYWYRQDPGQGLRLIYYSQIVNDFQKGDIAEGYSVSREKKESFPLTVTSAQKNPTAFYLCASSPQGNEQFFGPGTRLTVL.

This clonotype was found many times. The chain recombines TRBV27 with TRBJ1-3; D remains unclear. Germline V lookup: CDR1 MNHEY, CDR2 SMNVEV (reference sequence). This CDR3 region has 15 residues. V was cut by 6 bases and J by 0 bases, with 12 bases left in between. CDR3 nucleotides: TGTGCCAGCAGACCGGGGTCGAGCTCTGGAAACACCATATATTTT. The encoded protein is CASRPGSSSGNTIYF.

In its sample, this clonotype was seen a few times. V and J are TRBV7-2 and TRBJ2-7; 8 bases line up with TRBD2. V lost 5 bases to trimming and J lost 7 bases; unmatched junction nucleotides: 10. CDR3 size: 14 residues. Per the germline V gene, CDR1 is SGHTA and CDR2 is FQGNSA. CDR3 DNA sequence: TGTGCCAGCAGCCCAGGACTCGGCGGGAGGGAGCAGTACTTC. Protein: CASSPGLGGREQYF.

In this sample, this clonotype turned up many times. The chain couples TRBV2 to TRBJ1-6, with no clear D. V gave up 1 base and J gave up 5 bases, with 9 bases separating them. This CDR3 region has 15 residues. CDR1 and CDR2 (germline): SNHLY, FYNNEI. The DNA for the CDR3 is TGTGCCAGCAGTGAAGAGAGGGCCAATAATTCACCCCTCCACTTT. Its translation: CASSEERANNSPLHF.

The V and J genes are TRBV5-5 and TRBJ2-7; D unresolved. Deletions cut 1 base from V and 2 bases from J, with 7 bases between. CDR1 and CDR2 from the germline V gene are SGHKS and YYEKEE (reference sequence). The CDR3 has 13 residues. In nucleotides, the CDR3 is TGTGCCAGCAGCTTGCCAGATCCCTACGAGCAGTACTTC. Its translation: CASSLPDPYEQYF.

This clonotype came up a few times. J is TRBJ1-1 and V is TRBV20-1; weak D call: TRBD1 (5 bases). Trimming stripped 0 bases from V and 1 base from J, with 15 bases between. The CDR3 runs to 16 residues. CDR1 is DFQATT, CDR2 SNEGSKA, per germline (reference sequence). The CDR3 sequence is CSARDGEKGTNTEAFF. In DNA form, the CDR3 reads TGCAGTGCTAGAGATGGAGAAAAGGGGACGAACACTGAAGCTTTCTTT.

This clonotype showed up many times. V gene TRBV28 combines with J gene TRBJ2-5, with a possible D match to TRBD2 (5 bases). V dropped 6 bases and J dropped 9 bases, with 20 bases sitting between them. The CDR3 is 14 amino acids. Germline loops: CDR1 MDHEN, CDR2 SYDVKM. The CDR3 DNA sequence: TGTGCCAGCAGCCCGGGTGGGCCCTCCGGGGCCCAGTACTTC. Protein sequence: CASSPGGPSGAQYF.